The next 4 T cell receptor beta chains were all read from a single sample in a study of blood T cell repertoires in COVID-19. TCRdb's table, derived via immunoSEQ multiplex PCR, lists solely in-frame clones and lacks some. The sample holds around 140,000 clones; around 87% are singletons and the top ten take roughly 2.5%. Material: peripheral blood. The receptors derive from a man aged 50 to 60 with active COVID-19.

V is TRBV13 and J is TRBJ2-1, with 7 nucleotides matching TRBD2. Losses at the gene ends were 5 bases for V and 4 bases for J; bases not matched to a gene: 14. This CDR3 is 17 amino acids long. Germline CDR1 is PRHDT and CDR2 is FYEKMQ (reference sequence). The CDR3 sequence is CASSALGLAALYNEQFF. The CDR3 DNA reads TGTGCCAGCAGCGCTCTCGGGCTAGCGGCTTTATACAATGAGCAGTTCTTC.

V usage is TRBV27 and J usage is TRBJ1-1; TRBD1 is a possible D gene (5 bases). The CDR3 spans 14 residues. From germline, CDR1 is MNHEY and CDR2 SMNVEV (reference sequence). Trimming took 6 bases from V and 4 from J, leaving 15 bases between them. CDR3 amino acids: CASSSNTGSTEAFF. CDR3 nucleotides: TGTGCCAGCAGCTCAAATACAGGATCCACTGAAGCTTTCTTT.

CDR3 residues: CASSLTGLSYNEQFF. In nucleotides, the CDR3 is TGTGCCAGCAGCTTAACAGGGCTTTCCTACAATGAGCAGTTCTTC. The V gene is TRBV7-2, the J gene TRBJ2-1, with D maybe TRBD1 (6 bases). CDR1 SGHTA and CDR2 FQGNSA come from the germline V gene. V was trimmed by 2 bases and J by 1 base, leaving 9 bases between them. This CDR3 region has 15 residues.

The genes are TRBV5-5 and TRBJ1-2, with TRBD1 matching 7 bases. The CDR3 sequence is 16 residues long. CDR1 SGHKS and CDR2 YYEKEE come from the germline V gene (reference sequence). The V segment lost 0 bases and the J segment 2 bases; nucleotides outside the gene matches: 7. The CDR3 coding sequence is TGTGCCAGCAGCTTGGTGATGAGGGACAGCAACTATGGCTACACCTTC. Translating gives CASSLVMRDSNYGYTF.